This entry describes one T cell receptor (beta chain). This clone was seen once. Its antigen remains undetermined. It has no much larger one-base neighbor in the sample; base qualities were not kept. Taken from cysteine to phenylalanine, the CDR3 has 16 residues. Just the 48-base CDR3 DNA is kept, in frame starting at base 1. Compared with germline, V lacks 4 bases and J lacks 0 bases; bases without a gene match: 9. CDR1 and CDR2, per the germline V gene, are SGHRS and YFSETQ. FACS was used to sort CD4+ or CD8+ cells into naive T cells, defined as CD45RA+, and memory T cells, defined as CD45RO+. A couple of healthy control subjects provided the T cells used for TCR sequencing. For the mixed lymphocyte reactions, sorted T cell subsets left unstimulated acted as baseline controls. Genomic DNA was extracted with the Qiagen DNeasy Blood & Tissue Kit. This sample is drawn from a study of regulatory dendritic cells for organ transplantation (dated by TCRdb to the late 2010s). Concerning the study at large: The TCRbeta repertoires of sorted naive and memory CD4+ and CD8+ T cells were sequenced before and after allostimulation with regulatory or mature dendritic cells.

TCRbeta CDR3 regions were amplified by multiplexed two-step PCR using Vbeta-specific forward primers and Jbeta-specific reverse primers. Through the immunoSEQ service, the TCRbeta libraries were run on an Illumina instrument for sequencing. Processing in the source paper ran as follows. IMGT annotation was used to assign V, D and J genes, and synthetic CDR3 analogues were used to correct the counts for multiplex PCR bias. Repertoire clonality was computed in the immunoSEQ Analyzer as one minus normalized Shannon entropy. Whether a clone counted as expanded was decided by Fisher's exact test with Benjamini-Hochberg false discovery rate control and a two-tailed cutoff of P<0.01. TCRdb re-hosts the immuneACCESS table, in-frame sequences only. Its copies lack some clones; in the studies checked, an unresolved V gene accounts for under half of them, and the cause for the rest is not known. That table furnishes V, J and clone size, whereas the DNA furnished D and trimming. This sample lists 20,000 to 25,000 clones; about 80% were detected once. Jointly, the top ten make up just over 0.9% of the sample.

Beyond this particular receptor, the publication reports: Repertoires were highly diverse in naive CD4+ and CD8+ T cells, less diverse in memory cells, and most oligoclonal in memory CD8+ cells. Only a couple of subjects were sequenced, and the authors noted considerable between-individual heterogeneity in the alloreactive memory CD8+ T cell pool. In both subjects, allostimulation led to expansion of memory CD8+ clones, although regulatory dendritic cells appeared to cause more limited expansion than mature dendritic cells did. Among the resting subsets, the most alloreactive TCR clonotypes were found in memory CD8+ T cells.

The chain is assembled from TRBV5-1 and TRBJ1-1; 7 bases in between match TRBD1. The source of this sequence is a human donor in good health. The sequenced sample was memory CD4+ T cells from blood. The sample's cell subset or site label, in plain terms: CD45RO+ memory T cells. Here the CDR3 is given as CASSPYKGAMNTEAFF. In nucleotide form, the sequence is TGCGCCAGCAGCCCATATAAGGGGGCGATGAACACTGAAGCTTTCTTT.